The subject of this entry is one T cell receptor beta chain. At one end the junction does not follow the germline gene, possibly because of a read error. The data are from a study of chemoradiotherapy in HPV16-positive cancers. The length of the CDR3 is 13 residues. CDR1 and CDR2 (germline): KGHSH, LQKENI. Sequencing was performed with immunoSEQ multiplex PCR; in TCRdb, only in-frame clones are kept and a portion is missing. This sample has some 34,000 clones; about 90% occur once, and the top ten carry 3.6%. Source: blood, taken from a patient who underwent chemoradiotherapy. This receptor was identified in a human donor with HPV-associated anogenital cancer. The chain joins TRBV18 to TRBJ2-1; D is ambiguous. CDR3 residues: CASSLDSNNEQFF. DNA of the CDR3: TGTGCCAGCTCACTCGACTCCAACAATGAGCAGTTCTTC.